This TCR beta chain was sequenced during a study of blood T cell repertoires in COVID-19. Study information: Material from acute and convalescent COVID-19 was sourced from the United States, Italy and Spain. Nucleic acid was either cDNA or gDNA, and it came from T cells, B-cell-depleted T cells, or PBMCs.

Authors' methods: Nucleated cell number was recorded as an estimate derived from reference gene primer amplification. Clones were read by immunoSEQ multiplex PCR, and TCRdb kept only the in-frame ones, dropping some. Clonal size and the V and J genes are those of that table, whereas D and trimming came from the DNA. The sample comprises 200,000 to 250,000 clones, 75% to 85% of which are singletons, and 9.5% to 10% rests with the top ten. There are 14 residues in the CDR3. CDR1 is ENHRY, CDR2 SYGVKD, per germline. The germline V and J ends were trimmed by 5 bases and 0 bases, with 10 bases remaining between them.

The sequenced material came from peripheral blood. The sequence derives from a man between 50 and 59 years old with active or convalescent COVID-19. The gene calls are TRBV10-3 and TRBJ1-1, with D perhaps TRBD1 (6 bases). Here the CDR3 DNA reads TGTGCCATCAGTCCAGGGGCGGTGAACACTGAAGCTTTCTTT. This gives the protein CAISPGAVNTEAFF.